The clone carrying this T cell receptor beta chain has a single count. Antigen: not known. This entry is derived from a study of shared clonotypes between healthy human individuals. On the study more broadly: Donors had three CD4 naive, three CD4 memory, two CD8 naive and one CD8 memory plate apiece. Overall study results and limits: Clonotypes that were shared across a handful of donors made up approximately 5% of naive CD4 clonotypes. Among non-shared clonotypes, generation probabilities were lower than among those shared by all four donors.

The length of the CDR3 is 12 residues. J lost 6 bases, V lost 5 bases, and 3 bases had no gene match. The germline CDR1 and CDR2 sequences are MNHEY and SVGAGI. Profiling relied on immunoSEQ multiplex PCR, and the TCRdb table lists in-frame clones only, not all of them. The sample shows some 2,400,000 clones, 90% to 96% of them seen only once. Sequencing used naive CD4+ T cells sorted from blood. The sample's subset: CD45RA+ positively selected. The sequence was obtained from a man younger than 35 in good health. V is TRBV6-5 and J is TRBJ1-2; TRBD1 matches at 7 bases. The CDR3 DNA reads TGTGCCAGCAGTCAAGACAGGGATGGCTACACCTTC. It codes for CASSQDRDGYTF.